A single sample gave rise to the 18 T cell receptor beta chains below, sequenced in a study of early T cells in non-severe SARS-CoV-2 infection. Each CDR3 protein is one row after TCRdb ran MiXCR on the 5' RACE reads. The sample lists about 100,000 distinct CDR3 sequences; roughly 13% were seen once. Input material: whole blood. These receptors originate from an adult who was a healthcare worker with PCR-confirmed SARS-CoV-2 infection or an uninfected control (not recorded which).

The chain recombines TRBV12-3 or TRBV12-4 with TRBJ1-2; unclear D gene. Deletions cut 7 bases from V and 7 bases from J, with 13 bases between. The CDR3 is 12 residues long. The CDR3 DNA reads as TGTGCCAGCACCCTACCCCCCTTTGGCTACACCTTC. It specifies CASTLPPFGYTF.

This clonotype came up a few times. The chain couples TRBV29-1 to TRBJ2-1; D remains ambiguous. CDR3 length equals 15 residues. The germline gives CDR1 SQVTM, CDR2 ANQGSEA. V gave up 7 bases and J gave up 0 bases, with 16 bases separating them. CDR3 amino acids: CSGQGTGSSYNEQFF. The CDR3 DNA sequence: TGCAGCGGGCAAGGCACGGGTAGCTCCTACAATGAGCAGTTCTTC.

This clonotype was detected a few times. V and J are TRBV7-2 and TRBJ2-1; D is perhaps TRBD2 (5 bases). Trimming took off 5 bases at V and 3 bases at J, with 11 bases between the two ends. The CDR3 runs to 14 residues. Germline assignment: CDR1 SGHTA and CDR2 FQGNSA. CDR3 in DNA: TGTGCCAGCAGCGGGTCGGGGTTCTACAATGAGCAGTTCTTC. Translation gives CASSGSGFYNEQFF.

This clonotype was detected ten times or more. The chain combines TRBV3-1 with TRBJ1-5; maybe TRBD1 (5 bases). Germline CDR1 LGHDT, CDR2 YNNKEL (reference sequence). Deletions cut 1 base from V and 5 bases from J, with 15 bases between. The CDR3 extends over 16 amino acids. The CDR3 bases are TGTGCCAGCAGCCAAGGGCAGGGATCAAAGGATCAGCCCCAGCATTTT. Its translation is CASSQGQGSKDQPQHF.

This chain joins TRBV7-9 and TRBJ2-7; possibly TRBD2 for D (6 bases). V lost 5 bases to trimming and J lost 7 bases, with 15 bases between them. Germline values: CDR1 SEHNR, CDR2 FQNEAQ (reference sequence). The CDR3 runs to 13 residues. CDR3 protein: CASSPGGWGEQYF. CDR3 DNA sequence: TGTGCCAGCAGCCCCGGAGGGTGGGGAGAGCAGTACTTC.

The CDR3 coding sequence is TGCAGCGTTGCCTCTTCCGGGACAGAAGAGACCCAGTACTTC. Its translation: CSVASSGTEETQYF. The chain recombines TRBV29-1 with TRBJ2-5, with 7 bases that match TRBD1. V shed 4 bases and J 3 bases; nucleotides not matched to a gene: 8. CDR3 length: 14 residues. In germline, CDR1 is SQVTM, CDR2 ANQGSEA.

V gene TRBV6-5 combines with J gene TRBJ1-2; a possible D gene is TRBD1 (5 bases). The CDR3 runs 14 residues. The V end lost 2 bases, the J end lost 7 bases, and 14 bases lay between the germline ends. Germline assignment: CDR1 MNHEY and CDR2 SVGAGI. This chain's CDR3 is CASSYTGQGSGYTF. DNA of the CDR3: TGTGCCAGCAGTTACACGGGCCAGGGAAGTGGCTACACCTTC.

V is TRBV28 and J is TRBJ2-5; D unresolved. The CDR3 consists of 16 residues. V lost 3 bases, J lost 3 bases, and 17 bases lay in between. The germline V gene encodes CDR1 MDHEN and CDR2 SYDVKM. The CDR3 DNA reads TGTGCCAGCAGTTTCGCCCCGGGCGGAGTGAAAGAGACCCAGTACTTC. Protein: CASSFAPGGVKETQYF.

The J gene is TRBJ2-3, the V gene TRBV27, with 7 bases fitting TRBD2. V gave up 5 bases and J gave up 2 bases; unmatched junction bases: 7. The germline V gene encodes CDR1 MNHEY and CDR2 SMNVEV (reference sequence). CDR3 length: 15 residues. CDR3 nucleotides: TGTGCCAGCAGTCCGGGGGGACGGCCCACAGATACGCAGTATTTT. Translating gives CASSPGGRPTDTQYF.

The chain recombines TRBV4-3 with TRBJ1-2; tentative D call: TRBD1 (5 bases). This CDR3 contains 14 residues. Trimming left V 0 bases short and J 4 bases short, with 9 bases between. CDR1 and CDR2 from the germline V gene are LGHNA and YSLEER. The CDR3 DNA sequence: TGCGCCAGCAGCCAAGACTCCGGGACCTATGGCTACACCTTC. Translated, it gives CASSQDSGTYGYTF.

This clonotype appeared a few times. The V and J genes are TRBV7-9 and TRBJ2-3; TRBD1 agrees at 8 bases. CDR3 length: 17 amino acids. In germline, CDR1 is SEHNR, CDR2 FQNEAQ (reference sequence). V was pared by 5 bases and J by 2 bases, with 12 bases of the junction left unmatched. The CDR3 region is CASSKGQVRPDTDTQYF. CDR3 sequence (DNA): TGTGCCAGCAGCAAGGGACAGGTTCGTCCAGACACAGATACGCAGTATTTT.

The V gene is TRBV7-2, the J gene TRBJ2-2, with unresolved D. Per germline, CDR1 SGHTA and CDR2 FQGNSA. Trimming pared 4 bases from V and 0 bases from J, leaving 6 bases between. CDR3 length: 14 residues. The CDR3 is CASSSHSNTGELFF. The CDR3 nucleotides read TGTGCCAGCAGCTCTCACTCGAACACCGGGGAGCTGTTTTTT.

The V call is TRBV7-9, the J call TRBJ2-1; no clear D gene. Germline V gives CDR1 SEHNR, CDR2 FQNEAQ (reference sequence). V lost 1 base, J lost 7 bases, and 5 bases lay in between. The CDR3 is 12 residues long. The CDR3 loop is CASSLGTNEQFF. The CDR3, as DNA: TGTGCCAGCAGCTTAGGAACGAATGAGCAGTTCTTC.

This chain's CDR3 is CASSRAVGGPGYNEQFF. DNA of the CDR3: TGTGCCAGCAGCCGAGCAGTGGGGGGGCCGGGTTACAATGAGCAGTTCTTC. The chain employs TRBV7-6 and TRBJ2-1, with D maybe TRBD2 (7 bases). There are 17 residues in the CDR3. With 5 bases removed from V and 4 bases from J, the gap between germline ends came to 21 bases. From germline, CDR1 is SGHVS and CDR2 FNYEAQ. Full variable domain (outside the CDR3, taken from reference TRBV7-6 and TRBJ2-1): GAGVSQSPRYKVTKRGQDVALRCDPISGHVSLYWYRQALGQGPEFLTYFNYEAQQDKSGLPNDRFSAERPEGSISTLTIQRTEQRDSAMYRCASSRAVGGPGYNEQFFGPGTRLTVL.

The chain employs TRBV19 and TRBJ1-1, with no clear D. Trimming took off 6 bases at V and 5 bases at J, with 22 bases between the two ends. This CDR3 contains 16 residues. Germline loops: CDR1 LNHDA, CDR2 SQIVND (reference sequence). CDR3 DNA: TGTGCCAGTAGCTTGGCGGCCCTCCCCGGAAAAACTGAAGCTTTCTTT. It is translated as CASSLAALPGKTEAFF.

This clonotype was counted many times. This chain joins TRBV2 and TRBJ1-5; possibly TRBD1 for D (6 bases). The CDR3 loop spans 15 amino acids. V shed 2 bases and J shed 2 bases, with 10 bases lying between them. Germline V CDR1 and CDR2: SNHLY, FYNNEI. The CDR3 sequence is CASSERAGGNQPQHF. In DNA, the CDR3 is TGTGCCAGCAGTGAACGGGCAGGGGGCAATCAGCCCCAGCATTTT.

The J gene is TRBJ1-5, the V gene TRBV3-2; TRBD1 is taken as the D call from the table, unchecked against the DNA. TRBV3-2 is a listed pseudogene. The CDR3 is 13 residues long. DNA of the CDR3: TGTGCCAGCAGTAGACAGCAGTATCAGCCCCAGCATTTT. Protein sequence: CASSRQQYQPQHF.

This clonotype was counted many times. The chain couples TRBV7-8 to TRBJ2-6; 8 nucleotides line up with TRBD1. V shed 2 bases and J 2 bases; nucleotides not matched to a gene: 2. The CDR3 is 16 amino acids. Germline-derived CDR1 and CDR2 are SGHVS and FQNEAQ. The CDR3 region is CASSLRTGTGANVLTF. The CDR3 DNA reads as TGTGCCAGCAGCTTAAGGACAGGGACTGGGGCCAACGTCCTGACTTTC.